The source of this T cell receptor beta chain is a study of T-cell reconstitution after alpha-beta-depleted transplantation in children. Preparing the TCRbeta library involved the use of unique molecular identifiers. TCRdb re-analysed the PCR reads in MiXCR, keeping a single row per CDR3 protein. In the table there are some 490,000 distinct CDR3 sequences, approximately 13% of which are singletons. This CDR3 contains 14 residues. Trimming removed 3 bases from V and 3 bases from J, with 9 bases in between. CDR1 is SGHVS, CDR2 FQNEAQ, per germline. The chain combines TRBV7-8 with TRBJ1-5, with a possible D match to TRBD1 (6 bases). The receptor's source is a human donor who donated a stem cell graft to a child with combined immunodeficiency. The specimen was PBMCs from the stem cell graft donor, collected from the stem cell graft. Here the CDR3 DNA reads TGTGCCAGCAGCTTGAGACAGGACAATCAGCCCCAGCATTTT. Translation: CASSLRQDNQPQHF.